Described below is a single T cell receptor beta chain sequence and its context. This entry comes from a study of blood T cell repertoires in COVID-19. Study-wide background: From T cells, B-cell-depleted T cells, or PBMCs came the material, which was cDNA or gDNA.

CDR1 and CDR2 from the germline V gene are LGHNA and YNFKEQ. CDR3 length: 16 residues. V gave up 1 base and J gave up 9 bases; unmatched junction bases: 10. The method was immunoSEQ multiplex PCR; TCRdb's version includes in-frame clones alone and lacks a portion of them. The data contain around 360,000 clones, over 75% of them singletons. The TCR sequence derives from a man aged 40-50 years in a cohort exposed to, infected with or recovered from COVID-19 (not recorded which). Sequencing input: PBMCs or T cells enriched from blood (not recorded which). The chain has TRBV4-2 and TRBJ2-1, with TRBD2 matching over 9 bases. CDR3 sequence reads: CASSQANSGSAAEQFF. The CDR3, as DNA: TGTGCCAGCAGCCAAGCGAATAGCGGGAGTGCGGCTGAGCAGTTCTTC.